Below, 27 T cell receptor beta chains from the same sample are listed, as sequenced in a study of cytomegalovirus exposure and HLA in healthy donors. PCR primers comprised 60 Vbeta and 13 Jbeta primers. Some clones are missing from TCRdb's copy, which holds only in-frame ones; the method was immunoSEQ multiplex PCR. The table has under 40,000 clones, roughly nine tenths seen once. The sample taken for sequencing was PBMCs. The receptors were gathered from a woman in her late teens or twenties in good health and CMV-seronegative.

The V gene is TRBV28, the J gene TRBJ1-4; D call uncertain. Trimming cost V 11 bases and J 6 bases, with 19 bases left between them. Germline assignment: CDR1 MDHEN and CDR2 SYDVKM. This CDR3 is built from 14 residues. CDR3 DNA: TGTGCCTCACGAAGGACGGAGGCTTATGAAAAACTGTTTTTT. Its translation is CASRRTEAYEKLFF.

V gene TRBV27 combines with J gene TRBJ2-2; TRBD2 matches at 11 bases. Germline V CDR1 and CDR2: MNHEY, SMNVEV (reference sequence). CDR3 length: 19 amino acids. V shed 6 bases and J 1 base; nucleotides not matched to a gene: 13. CDR3 in amino acids: CASRELPVAGGVNTGELFF. In DNA, the CDR3 is TGTGCCAGCAGGGAACTACCAGTAGCGGGAGGGGTGAACACCGGGGAGCTGTTTTTT.

The chain links TRBV7-9 to TRBJ2-7; 7 bases agree with TRBD1. Per the germline V gene, CDR1 is SEHNR and CDR2 is FQNEAQ (reference sequence). V shed 5 bases and J 0 bases; nucleotides not matched to a gene: 10. The CDR3 loop spans 16 amino acids. The CDR3 sequence is CASSQTGQKNSYEQYF. In nucleotides, the CDR3 is TGTGCCAGCAGCCAGACGGGACAGAAGAACTCCTACGAGCAGTACTTC.

The rearrangement uses TRBV7-3 and TRBJ2-1; possible D gene TRBD1, 6 bases. CDR1 and CDR2 (germline): SGHTA, FQGTGA. CDR3 size: 16 residues. V lost 5 bases and J 4 bases, leaving 18 bases between the germline ends. CDR3 protein: CASSPNRDTTYNEQFF. DNA of the CDR3: TGTGCCAGCAGCCCGAACCGGGACACAACTTACAATGAGCAGTTCTTC.

A single count supports this clone. This chain connects TRBV5-1 to TRBJ1-5; 7 nucleotides line up with TRBD1. V trimming: 4 bases; J trimming: 2 bases; junction bases outside the gene matches: 24. Germline V CDR1 and CDR2: SGHRS, YFSETQ. This CDR3 spans 21 amino acids. DNA for the CDR3: TGCGCCAGCAGCCTGGACGGTCAACAGGGGTTCCCCTCTTATGGCAATCAGCCCCAGCATTTT. Protein product: CASSLDGQQGFPSYGNQPQHF. Combining the CDR3 with reference TRBV5-1 and TRBJ1-5 gives the whole variable domain KAGVTQTPRYLIKTRGQQVTLSCSPISGHRSVSWYQQTPGQGLQFLFEYFSETQRNKGNFPGRFSGRQFSNSRSEMNVSTLELGDSALYLCASSLDGQQGFPSYGNQPQHFGDGTRLSIL.

The chain uses TRBV28 and TRBJ2-7, with TRBD2 matching 10 bases. Germline assignment: CDR1 MDHEN and CDR2 SYDVKM. The CDR3 runs to 15 residues. Trimming cost V 4 bases and J 6 bases; bases outside gene matches: 9. The CDR3 here is CASSSLAGETSEQYF. CDR3 DNA: TGTGCCAGCAGTTCCCTAGCGGGAGAAACTTCCGAGCAGTACTTC.

This clone was found a few times. The rearrangement joins TRBV5-5 to TRBJ2-7; D might be TRBD1 (6 bases). The germline gives CDR1 SGHKS, CDR2 YYEKEE (reference sequence). Trimming took off 5 bases at V and 2 bases at J, with 14 bases between the two ends. The CDR3 extends over 14 amino acids. This chain's CDR3 is CASRGAQYTYEQYF. In DNA, the CDR3 is TGTGCCAGCAGGGGGGCACAGTATACCTACGAGCAGTACTTC.

This clone is a singleton in its sample. V gene TRBV14 combines with J gene TRBJ1-3; D might be TRBD1 (6 bases). Trimming cost V 4 bases and J 2 bases, with 15 bases left between them. Germline V gene lookup returns CDR1 SGHDN and CDR2 FVKESK. The CDR3 sequence is 16 residues long. The CDR3 here is CASSRPGGAAGNTIYF. The CDR3, as DNA: TGTGCCAGCAGCCGGCCTGGGGGGGCAGCTGGAAACACCATATATTTT.

This chain connects TRBV9 to TRBJ2-3, with 7 bases lining up with TRBD2. Germline assignment: CDR1 SGDLS and CDR2 YYNGEE. The CDR3 length is 17 residues. J lost 1 base, V lost 3 bases, and 11 bases had no gene match. CDR3 sequence reads: CASSERGGSFGTDTQYF. In nucleotides, the CDR3 is TGTGCCAGCAGCGAGAGGGGAGGGAGCTTCGGCACAGATACGCAGTATTTT. Variable domain in full (rest from reference TRBV9 and TRBJ2-3): DSGVTQTPKHLITATGQRVTLRCSPRSGDLSVYWYQQSLDQGLQFLIQYYNGEERAKGNILERFSAQQFPDLHSELNLSSLELGDSALYFCASSERGGSFGTDTQYFGPGTRLTVL.

This chain joins TRBV6-1 and TRBJ2-1, with TRBD2 as a possible D gene (6 bases). This CDR3 spans 13 amino acids. Germline V gene lookup returns CDR1 MNHNS and CDR2 SASEGT. The V gene lost 4 bases and the J gene lost 5 bases, with 9 bases spanning the gap. The CDR3 loop is CASSGDFHNEQFF. In nucleotides, the CDR3 is TGTGCCAGCAGTGGGGACTTTCACAATGAGCAGTTCTTC.

On this clone: One end of the junction is discordant with germline, which a read error may explain. The chain has TRBV9 and TRBJ2-1, with 10 bases lining up with TRBD2. Germline CDR1 is SGDLS and CDR2 is YYNGEE. CDR3 size: 15 residues. CDR3 sequence reads: CAGSGSGRSYNEQFF. CDR3 sequence (DNA): TGTGCCGGCAGCGGTAGCGGGAGGTCCTACAATGAGCAGTTCTTC.

The chain employs TRBV2 and TRBJ2-1; possible D gene TRBD1, 5 bases. Germline loops: CDR1 SNHLY, CDR2 FYNNEI. CDR3 size: 16 residues. Trimming removed 2 bases from V and 4 bases from J, with 15 bases in between. In DNA form, the CDR3 reads TGTGCCAGCAGTGAATCCCTGCTAGGGGCATACAATGAGCAGTTCTTC. Protein product: CASSESLLGAYNEQFF.

The CDR3 region has the DNA TGTGCCAGCAGTTTTAGACAGACTAATGAAAAACTGTTTTTT. Its protein is CASSFRQTNEKLFF. V is TRBV28 and J is TRBJ1-4; the D gene is possibly TRBD1 (5 bases). The germline CDR1 and CDR2 sequences are MDHEN and SYDVKM. V lost 3 bases and J 2 bases, leaving 7 bases between the germline ends. This CDR3 is 14 amino acids long. The complete variable domain, with remaining parts taken from reference TRBV28 and TRBJ1-4, reads DVKVTQSSRYLVKRTGEKVFLECVQDMDHENMFWYRQDPGLGLRLIYFSYDVKMKEKGDIPEGYSVSREKKERFSLILESASTNQTSMYLCASSFRQTNEKLFFGSGTQLSVL.

This clone was picked up a small number of times. The chain has TRBV6-4 and TRBJ2-3; 10 bases line up with TRBD2. This CDR3 contains 15 residues. V was clipped by 3 bases and J by 4 bases; unmatched bases: 4. Germline-derived CDR1 and CDR2 are MRHNA and SNTAGT. The CDR3 region is CASSERTSGSDTQYF. CDR3 nucleotide sequence: TGTGCCAGCAGTGAGCGGACTAGCGGATCAGATACGCAGTATTTT.

The chain links TRBV2 to TRBJ2-1, with 9 bases identical to TRBD2. The germline V gene encodes CDR1 SNHLY and CDR2 FYNNEI. J was trimmed by 7 bases and V by 4 bases; bases with no gene match: 11. CDR3 length: 16 amino acids. CDR3 loop: CASSGASGIAVNEQFF. The CDR3 coding sequence is TGTGCCAGCAGTGGGGCTAGCGGGATAGCTGTTAATGAGCAGTTCTTC.

The chain has TRBV16 and TRBJ2-7, with TRBD1 matching 9 bases. The ends lost 5 bases at V and 6 bases at J; junction bases unmatched: 11. The CDR3 has 15 residues. Germline V gene sequence: CDR1 KGHSY, CDR2 FQNENV. CDR3 coding DNA: TGTGCCAGCAGCGGACCCGGGACAGGGTCTCGCGAGCAGTACTTC. Protein: CASSGPGTGSREQYF.

This clone came up a few times. CDR3 coding DNA: TGTGCCAGCAGCTTTATCGGTGAATCGCCCCAGCATTTT. Translated: CASSFIGESPQHF. The rearrangement uses TRBV5-5 and TRBJ1-5; D is undetermined. The CDR3 is made up of 13 amino acids. Germline V gene data show CDR1 as SGHKS and CDR2 as YYEKEE (reference sequence). Between the trimmed V and J ends, which lost 2 bases and 9 bases, there was a span of 12 bases.

V gene TRBV5-8 combines with J gene TRBJ2-1; TRBD2 matches at 13 bases. The V gene end was trimmed by 2 bases and the J gene end by 10 bases; junction bases not matched to a gene: 6. Germline CDR1 SGHTS, CDR2 YDEGEE. The CDR3 extends over 15 amino acids. CDR3 bases: TGTGCCAGCAGCTTTGGACTAGCGGGAGTCCGGGAGCAGTTCTTC. It encodes CASSFGLAGVREQFF. The entire variable domain, with the rest obtained from reference TRBV5-8 and TRBJ2-1, is as follows: EAGVTQSPTHLIKTRGQQATLRCSPISGHTSVYWYQQALGLGLQFLLWYDEGEERNRGNFPPRFSGRQFPNYSSELNVNALELEDSALYLCASSFGLAGVREQFFGPGTRLTVL.

V usage is TRBV10-3 and J usage is TRBJ2-7; D may be TRBD1 (6 bases). Deletions cut 2 bases from V and 2 bases from J, with 10 bases between. CDR3 length equals 14 residues. CDR1 is ENHRY, CDR2 SYGVKD, per germline. The CDR3, as DNA: TGTGCCATCAGTGAGACTGGACAGACCTACGAGCAGTACTTC. Its translation is CAISETGQTYEQYF.

V is TRBV7-2 and J is TRBJ2-7; possibly TRBD2 for D (5 bases). The germline V and J ends were trimmed by 5 bases and 0 bases, with 20 bases remaining between them. The V gene's germline CDR1 is SGHTA and CDR2 FQGNSA. This CDR3 is 17 amino acids long. This CDR3 is CASSRNSGRVSSYEQYF. The CDR3, as DNA: TGTGCCAGCAGCCGAAACTCTGGGCGGGTTAGCTCCTACGAGCAGTACTTC.

The sample holds a few counts of this clone. This chain links TRBV29-1 with TRBJ2-5, with a tentative D call TRBD1 (5 bases). The germline V gene encodes CDR1 SQVTM and CDR2 ANQGSEA. The V gene lost 5 bases and the J gene lost 5 bases, with 18 bases spanning the gap. The CDR3 spans 14 residues. The CDR3 is CSVSISGMGETQYF. In nucleotides, the CDR3 is TGCAGCGTTTCGATCTCAGGGATGGGGGAGACCCAGTACTTC.

V gene TRBV7-3 combines with J gene TRBJ2-1; D is possibly TRBD2 (6 bases). The CDR3 length is 17 residues. Trimming removed 2 bases at V and 1 base at J, with 15 bases between. CDR1 and CDR2 (germline): SGHTA, FQGTGA. CDR3 nucleotide sequence: TGTGCCAGCAGCTTAGGAGTCGGGAGCCCTTCCTACAATGAGCAGTTCTTC. Amino acid sequence: CASSLGVGSPSYNEQFF.

This clone showed up just once. The V gene is TRBV9, the J gene TRBJ2-3; 8 bases fit TRBD2. Germline CDR1 reads SGDLS; CDR2 reads YYNGEE. With V trimmed by 3 bases and J by 4 bases, 4 bases remained unmatched. This CDR3 is built from 14 residues. CDR3 sequence reads: CASSGDGGADTQYF. Here the CDR3 DNA reads TGTGCCAGCAGCGGAGACGGGGGGGCAGATACGCAGTATTTT.

The rearrangement uses TRBV13 and TRBJ2-3; 11 bases match TRBD2. CDR1 and CDR2 from the germline V gene are PRHDT and FYEKMQ (reference sequence). V lost 2 bases to trimming and J lost 3 bases; unmatched junction nucleotides: 10. The CDR3 totals 18 residues. CDR3 amino acids: CASSLRSRLAGRTDTQYF. As DNA, the CDR3 is TGTGCCAGCAGCTTAAGGAGCCGACTAGCGGGAAGGACAGATACGCAGTATTTT. Drawing the rest from reference TRBV13 and TRBJ2-3, the complete variable domain is AAGVIQSPRHLIKEKRETATLKCYPIPRHDTVYWYQQGPGQDPQFLISFYEKMQSDKGSIPDRFSAQQFSDYHSELNMSSLELGDSALYFCASSLRSRLAGRTDTQYFGPGTRLTVL.

The gene calls are TRBV28 and TRBJ1-1; TRBD1 matches 7 bases. The CDR3 totals 17 residues. Trimming removed 3 bases from V and 5 bases from J; junction bases left unmatched: 15. The germline V gene has CDR1 MDHEN and CDR2 SYDVKM. The CDR3 coding sequence is TGTGCCAGCAGTTTTGTACCTAGGGGGCGAGTGGAGACTGAAGCTTTCTTT. It translates to CASSFVPRGRVETEAFF.

The genes are TRBV2 and TRBJ2-2; the match to TRBD2 covers 8 bases. This CDR3 region has 16 residues. Losses at the gene ends were 4 bases for V and 5 bases for J; bases not matched to a gene: 9. Per the germline V gene, CDR1 is SNHLY and CDR2 is FYNNEI. CDR3: CASSAQGGRWTGELFF. As DNA, the CDR3 is TGTGCCAGCAGTGCGCAGGGCGGGAGGTGGACCGGGGAGCTGTTTTTT.

The chain joins TRBV30 to TRBJ1-1; D ambiguous. Germline lookup yields CDR1 GTSNPN and CDR2 SVGIG (reference sequence). Trimming left V 1 base short and J 5 bases short, with 8 bases between. The length of the CDR3 is 12 residues. CDR3 protein: CAWSASFTEAFF. The CDR3 DNA sequence: TGTGCCTGGAGTGCCTCTTTTACTGAAGCTTTCTTT.